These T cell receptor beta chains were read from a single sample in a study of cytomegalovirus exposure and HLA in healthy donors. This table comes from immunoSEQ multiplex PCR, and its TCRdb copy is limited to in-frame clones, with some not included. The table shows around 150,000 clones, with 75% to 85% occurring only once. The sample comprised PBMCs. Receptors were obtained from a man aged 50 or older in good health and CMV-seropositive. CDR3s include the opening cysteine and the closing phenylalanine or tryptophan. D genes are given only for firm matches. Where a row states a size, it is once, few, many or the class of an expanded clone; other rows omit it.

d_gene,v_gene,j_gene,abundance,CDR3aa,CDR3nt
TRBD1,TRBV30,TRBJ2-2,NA,CAWSTSAGTGNTGELFF,TGTGCCTGGAGTACCTCAGCCGGGACAGGGAACACCGGGGAGCTGTTTTTT
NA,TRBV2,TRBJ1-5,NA,CASSEVSAGNQPQHF,TGTGCCAGCAGTGAGGTGTCAGCGGGCAATCAGCCCCAGCATTTT
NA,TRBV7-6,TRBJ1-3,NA,CASSLGTVSSGNTIYF,TGTGCCAGCAGCTTAGGGACAGTCTCCTCTGGAAACACCATATATTTT
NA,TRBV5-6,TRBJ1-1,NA,CASSSVDSYGGDTEAFF,TGTGCCAGCAGCTCGGTTGACAGCTACGGAGGGGACACTGAAGCTTTCTTT
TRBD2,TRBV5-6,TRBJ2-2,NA,CASSPLAGGPNGELFF,TGTGCCAGCAGCCCTCTAGCGGGGGGGCCGAACGGGGAGCTGTTTTTT
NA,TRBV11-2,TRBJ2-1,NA,CASSLVRQGREQFF,TGTGCCAGCAGCTTAGTTCGGCAGGGTCGGGAGCAGTTCTTC
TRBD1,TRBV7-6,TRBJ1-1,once,CASSLAGTENEAFF,TGTGCCAGCAGCTTAGCCGGGACAGAAAATGAAGCTTTCTTT
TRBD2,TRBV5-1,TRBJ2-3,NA,CASSLGTSVSSSTDTQYF,TGCGCCAGCAGCTTGGGGACTAGCGTTTCTTCTAGCACAGATACGCAGTATTTT
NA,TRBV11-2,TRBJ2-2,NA,CASSKTGNTGELFF,TGTGCCAGCAGCAAGACAGGGAACACCGGGGAGCTGTTTTTT
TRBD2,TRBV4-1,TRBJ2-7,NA,CASSLQRGSYEQYF,TGCGCCAGCAGTTTACAGCGGGGTTCCTACGAGCAGTACTTC
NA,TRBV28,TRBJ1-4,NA,CASSLIGEKLFF,TGTGCCAGCAGTCTAATCGGTGAAAAACTGTTTTTT
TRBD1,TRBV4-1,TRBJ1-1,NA,CASSPGQGDRMNTEAFF,TGCGCCAGCAGCCCGGGACAGGGGGACCGAATGAACACTGAAGCTTTCTTT
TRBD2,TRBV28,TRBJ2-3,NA,CASSPGTSGRTDTQYF,TGTGCCAGCAGCCCTGGGACTAGCGGACGCACAGATACGCAGTATTTT
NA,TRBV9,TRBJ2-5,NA,CASSVGEEETQYF,TGTGCCAGCAGCGTCGGGGAAGAAGAGACCCAGTACTTC
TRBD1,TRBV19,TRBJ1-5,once,CASSIDLSGGRDQPQHF,TGTGCCAGTAGTATAGATCTATCAGGGGGCAGGGATCAGCCCCAGCATTTT
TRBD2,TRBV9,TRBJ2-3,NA,CASSPPLAGRDTDTQYF,TGTGCCAGCAGCCCGCCCCTAGCCGGGAGGGACACAGATACGCAGTATTTT